This TCR beta chain stems from a study of shared clonotypes between healthy human individuals. Whole-study findings and limits: The sole specimen, blood, was sampled, and tissue repertoires likely differ. Generation probabilities of non-shared clonotypes were lower (relative to those shared by all four donors).

Note on this clone: The target antigen is unknown.

Assay execution proceeded at the deep level. This table comes from immunoSEQ multiplex PCR, and its TCRdb copy is limited to in-frame clones, with some not included. The table has almost 750,000 clones, over 55% seen once. Germline CDR1 reads LNHNV; CDR2 reads YYDKDF (reference sequence). This CDR3 contains 16 residues. J lost 5 bases, V lost 3 bases, and 11 bases had no gene match. Material: memory CD4+ T cells sorted from blood. Sample subset: CD45RA-negative fraction. This clonotype was obtained from a woman in her 30s in good health. The rearrangement joins TRBV15 to TRBJ1-2; 8 bases align to TRBD1. CDR3 protein: CATSSLTDRGVYGYTF. CDR3 sequence (DNA): TGTGCCACCAGCAGCCTGACTGACAGGGGAGTTTATGGCTACACCTTC. Looking up the rest from reference TRBV15 and TRBJ1-2 gives the full variable domain: DAMVIQNPRYQVTQFGKPVTLSCSQTLNHNVMYWYQQKSSQAPKLLFHYYDKDFNNEADTPDNFQSRRPNTSFCFLDIRSPGLGDTAMYLCATSSLTDRGVYGYTFGSGTRLTVV.